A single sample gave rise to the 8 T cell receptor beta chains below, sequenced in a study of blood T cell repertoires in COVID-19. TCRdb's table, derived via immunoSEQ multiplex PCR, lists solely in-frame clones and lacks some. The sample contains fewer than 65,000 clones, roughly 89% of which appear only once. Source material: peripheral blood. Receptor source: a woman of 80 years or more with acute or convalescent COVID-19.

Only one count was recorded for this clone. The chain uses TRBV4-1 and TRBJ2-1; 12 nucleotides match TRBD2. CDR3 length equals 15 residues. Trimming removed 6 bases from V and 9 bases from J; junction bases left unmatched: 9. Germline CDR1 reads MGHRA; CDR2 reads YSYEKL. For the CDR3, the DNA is TGCGCCAGCAGTTCCCTAGCGGGGGGGCAAGGTGAGCAGTTCTTC. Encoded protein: CASSSLAGGQGEQFF.

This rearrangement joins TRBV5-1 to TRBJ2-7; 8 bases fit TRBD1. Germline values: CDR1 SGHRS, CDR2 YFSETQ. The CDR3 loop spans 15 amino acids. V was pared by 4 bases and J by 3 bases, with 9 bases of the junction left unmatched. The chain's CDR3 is CASSLGTGPGYEQYF. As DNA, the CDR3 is TGCGCCAGCAGCCTAGGGACAGGACCAGGCTACGAGCAGTACTTC.

The chain's CDR3 is CASSYYRTLNYGYTF. The DNA of the CDR3 is TGTGCCAGCAGTTACTATCGGACACTTAACTATGGCTACACCTTC. The gene calls are TRBV6-2 or TRBV6-3 and TRBJ1-2, with a weak D call TRBD1 (5 bases). V shed 1 base and J shed 1 base, with 10 bases lying between them. The CDR3 covers 15 residues. CDR1 and CDR2 (germline): MNHEY, SVGEGT.

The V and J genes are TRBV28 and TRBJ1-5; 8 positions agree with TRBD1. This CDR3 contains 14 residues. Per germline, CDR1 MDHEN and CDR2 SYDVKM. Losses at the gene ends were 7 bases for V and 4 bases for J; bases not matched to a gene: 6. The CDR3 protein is CASTLGQGNQPQHF. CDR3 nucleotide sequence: TGTGCCAGCACCCTCGGACAGGGAAATCAGCCCCAGCATTTT.

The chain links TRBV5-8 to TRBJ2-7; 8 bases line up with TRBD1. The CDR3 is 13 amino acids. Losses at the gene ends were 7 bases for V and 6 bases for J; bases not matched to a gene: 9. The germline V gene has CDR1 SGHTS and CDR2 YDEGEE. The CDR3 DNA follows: TGTGCCAGCGGGCGGACAGGGCAGGGCGAGCAGTACTTC. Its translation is CASGRTGQGEQYF.

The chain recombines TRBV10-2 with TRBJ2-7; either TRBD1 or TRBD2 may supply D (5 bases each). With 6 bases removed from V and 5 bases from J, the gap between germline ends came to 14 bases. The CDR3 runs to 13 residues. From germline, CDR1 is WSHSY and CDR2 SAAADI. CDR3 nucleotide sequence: TGCGCCAGCAGGGAGGACACCCCGGACGAGCAGTACTTC. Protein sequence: CASREDTPDEQYF.

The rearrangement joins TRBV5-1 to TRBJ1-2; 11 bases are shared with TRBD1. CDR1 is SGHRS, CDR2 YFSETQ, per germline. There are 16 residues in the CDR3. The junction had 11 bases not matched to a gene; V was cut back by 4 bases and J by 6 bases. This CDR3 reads CASSTGQGAGADGYTF. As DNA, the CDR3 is TGCGCCAGCAGCACCGGACAGGGGGCGGGGGCGGATGGCTACACCTTC. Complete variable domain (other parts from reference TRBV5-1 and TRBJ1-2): KAGVTQTPRYLIKTRGQQVTLSCSPISGHRSVSWYQQTPGQGLQFLFEYFSETQRNKGNFPGRFSGRQFSNSRSEMNVSTLELGDSALYLCASSTGQGAGADGYTFGSGTRLTVV.

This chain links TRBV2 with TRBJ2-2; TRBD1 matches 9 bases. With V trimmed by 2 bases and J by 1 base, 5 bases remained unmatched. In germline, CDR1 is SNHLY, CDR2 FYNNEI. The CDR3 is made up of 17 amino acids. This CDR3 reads CASSEYGTGLNTGELFF. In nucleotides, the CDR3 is TGTGCCAGCAGTGAATATGGGACAGGGCTGAACACCGGGGAGCTGTTTTTT.